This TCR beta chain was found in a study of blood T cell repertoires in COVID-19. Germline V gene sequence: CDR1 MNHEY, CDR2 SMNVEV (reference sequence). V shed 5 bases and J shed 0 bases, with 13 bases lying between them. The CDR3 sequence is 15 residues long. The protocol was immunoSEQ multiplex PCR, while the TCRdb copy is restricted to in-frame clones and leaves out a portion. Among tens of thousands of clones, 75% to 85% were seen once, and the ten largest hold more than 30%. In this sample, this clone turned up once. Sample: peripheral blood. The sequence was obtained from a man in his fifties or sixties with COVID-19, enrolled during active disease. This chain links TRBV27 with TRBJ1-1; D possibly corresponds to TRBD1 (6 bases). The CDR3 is CASSGHRELNTEAFF. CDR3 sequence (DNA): TGTGCCAGCAGTGGACACAGGGAGTTGAACACTGAAGCTTTCTTT.